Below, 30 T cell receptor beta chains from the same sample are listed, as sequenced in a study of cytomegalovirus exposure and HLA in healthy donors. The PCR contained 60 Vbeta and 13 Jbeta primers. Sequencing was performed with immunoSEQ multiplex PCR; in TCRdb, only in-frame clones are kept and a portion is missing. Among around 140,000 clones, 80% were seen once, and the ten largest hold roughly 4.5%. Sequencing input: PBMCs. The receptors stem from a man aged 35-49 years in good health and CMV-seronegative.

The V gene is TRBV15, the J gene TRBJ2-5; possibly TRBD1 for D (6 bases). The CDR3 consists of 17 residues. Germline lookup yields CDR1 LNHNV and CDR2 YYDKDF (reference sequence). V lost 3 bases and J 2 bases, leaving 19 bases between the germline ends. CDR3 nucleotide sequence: TGTGCCACCAGCAGTAGGTCCTTCCAGGGACAACAAGAGACCCAGTACTTC. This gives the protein CATSSRSFQGQQETQYF.

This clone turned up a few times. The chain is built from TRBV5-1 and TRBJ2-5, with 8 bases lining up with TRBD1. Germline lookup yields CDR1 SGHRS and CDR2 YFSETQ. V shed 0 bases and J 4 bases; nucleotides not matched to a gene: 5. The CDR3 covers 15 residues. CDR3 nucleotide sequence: TGCGCCAGCAGCTTGGCTGGACAGGGTGGAGAGACCCAGTACTTC. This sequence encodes CASSLAGQGGETQYF. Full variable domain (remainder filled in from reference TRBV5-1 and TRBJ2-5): KAGVTQTPRYLIKTRGQQVTLSCSPISGHRSVSWYQQTPGQGLQFLFEYFSETQRNKGNFPGRFSGRQFSNSRSEMNVSTLELGDSALYLCASSLAGQGGETQYFGPGTRLLVL.

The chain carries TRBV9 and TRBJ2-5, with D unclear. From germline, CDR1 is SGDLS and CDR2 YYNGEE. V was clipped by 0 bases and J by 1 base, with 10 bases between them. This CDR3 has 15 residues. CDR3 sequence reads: CASSVARTAQETQYF. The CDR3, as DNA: TGTGCCAGCAGCGTAGCCCGTACAGCCCAAGAGACCCAGTACTTC.

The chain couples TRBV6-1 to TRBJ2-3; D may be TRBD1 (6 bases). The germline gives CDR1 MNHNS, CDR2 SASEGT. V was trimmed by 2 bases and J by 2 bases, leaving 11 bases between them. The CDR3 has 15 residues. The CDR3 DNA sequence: TGTGCCAGCAGTGAATGGGGACACCTCACAGATACGCAGTATTTT. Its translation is CASSEWGHLTDTQYF.

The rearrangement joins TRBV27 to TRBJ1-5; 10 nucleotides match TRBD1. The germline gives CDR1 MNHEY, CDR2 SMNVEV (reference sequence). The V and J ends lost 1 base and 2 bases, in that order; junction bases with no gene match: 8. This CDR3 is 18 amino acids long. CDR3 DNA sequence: TGTGCCAGCAGTTTATATCCCCCCGGACAGGGGGGCAATCAGCCCCAGCATTTT. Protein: CASSLYPPGQGGNQPQHF.

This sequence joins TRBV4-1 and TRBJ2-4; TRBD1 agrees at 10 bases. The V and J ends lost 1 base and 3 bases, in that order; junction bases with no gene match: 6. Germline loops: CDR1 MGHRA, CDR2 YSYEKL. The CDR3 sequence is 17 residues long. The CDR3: CASSQGERTGGKNIQYF. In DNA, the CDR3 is TGCGCCAGCAGCCAAGGGGAGAGGACAGGGGGCAAAAACATTCAGTACTTC.

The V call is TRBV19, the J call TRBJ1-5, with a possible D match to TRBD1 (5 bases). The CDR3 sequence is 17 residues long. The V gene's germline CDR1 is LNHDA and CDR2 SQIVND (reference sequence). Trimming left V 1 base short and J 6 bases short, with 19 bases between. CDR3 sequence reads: CASSIVPRQGGAQPQHF. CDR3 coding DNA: TGTGCCAGTAGTATAGTCCCTCGGCAGGGTGGTGCTCAGCCCCAGCATTTT.

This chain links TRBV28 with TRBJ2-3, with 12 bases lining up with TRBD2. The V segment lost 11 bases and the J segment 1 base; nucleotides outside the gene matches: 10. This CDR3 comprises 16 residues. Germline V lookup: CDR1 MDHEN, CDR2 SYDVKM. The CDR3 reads CAAGLAGFKGTDTQYF. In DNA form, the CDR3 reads TGTGCCGCCGGACTAGCGGGGTTCAAAGGCACAGATACGCAGTATTTT.

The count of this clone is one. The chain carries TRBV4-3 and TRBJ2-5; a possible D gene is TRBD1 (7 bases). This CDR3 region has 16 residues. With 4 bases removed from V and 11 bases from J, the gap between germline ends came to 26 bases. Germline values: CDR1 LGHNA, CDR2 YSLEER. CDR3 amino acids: CASSPYVQGGAYEQYF. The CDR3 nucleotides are TGCGCCAGCAGCCCTTACGTCCAGGGGGGAGCCTATGAGCAGTACTTC.

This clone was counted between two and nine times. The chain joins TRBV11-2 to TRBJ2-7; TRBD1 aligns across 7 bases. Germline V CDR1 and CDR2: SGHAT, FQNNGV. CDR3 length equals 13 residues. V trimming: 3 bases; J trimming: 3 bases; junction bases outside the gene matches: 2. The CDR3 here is CASSLSGGYEQYF. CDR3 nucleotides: TGTGCCAGCAGCTTGTCAGGGGGCTACGAGCAGTACTTC.

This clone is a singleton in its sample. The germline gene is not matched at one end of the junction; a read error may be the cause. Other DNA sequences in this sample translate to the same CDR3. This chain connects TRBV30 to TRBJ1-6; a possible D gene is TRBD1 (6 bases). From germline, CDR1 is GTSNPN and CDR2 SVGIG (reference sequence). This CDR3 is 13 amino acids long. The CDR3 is CAWIEQGNSPLHF. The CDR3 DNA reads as TGTGCCTGGATTGAACAGGGAAATTCCCCCCTCCACTTT.

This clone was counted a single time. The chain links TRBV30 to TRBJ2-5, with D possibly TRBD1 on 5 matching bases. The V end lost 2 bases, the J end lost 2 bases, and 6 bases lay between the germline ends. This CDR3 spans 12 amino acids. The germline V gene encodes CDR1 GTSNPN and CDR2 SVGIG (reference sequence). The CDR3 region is CAWSTGQETQYF. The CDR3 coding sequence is TGTGCCTGGAGTACAGGACAAGAGACCCAGTACTTC.

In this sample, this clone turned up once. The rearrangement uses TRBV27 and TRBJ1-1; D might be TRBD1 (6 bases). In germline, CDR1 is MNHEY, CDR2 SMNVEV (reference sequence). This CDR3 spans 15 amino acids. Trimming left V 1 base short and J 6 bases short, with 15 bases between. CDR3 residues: CASSLFRQGFSEAFF. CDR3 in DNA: TGTGCCAGCAGTTTATTTAGGCAGGGGTTCTCTGAAGCTTTCTTT.

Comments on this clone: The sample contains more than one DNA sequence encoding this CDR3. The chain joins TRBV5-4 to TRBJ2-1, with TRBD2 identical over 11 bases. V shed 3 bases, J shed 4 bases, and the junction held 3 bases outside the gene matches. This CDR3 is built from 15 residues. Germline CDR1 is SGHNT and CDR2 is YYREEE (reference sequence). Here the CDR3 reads CASSSGTSGYNEQFF. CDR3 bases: TGTGCCAGCAGCTCGGGGACTAGCGGATACAATGAGCAGTTCTTC. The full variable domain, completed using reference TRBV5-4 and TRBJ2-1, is ETGVTQSPTHLIKTRGQQVTLRCSSQSGHNTVSWYQQALGQGPQFIFQYYREEENGRGNFPPRFSGLQFPNYSSELNVNALELDDSALYLCASSSGTSGYNEQFFGPGTRLTVL.

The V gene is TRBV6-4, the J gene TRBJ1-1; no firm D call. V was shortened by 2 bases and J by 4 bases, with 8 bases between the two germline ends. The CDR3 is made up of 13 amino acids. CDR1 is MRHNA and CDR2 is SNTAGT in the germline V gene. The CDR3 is CASSDEGSTEAFF. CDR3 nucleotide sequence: TGTGCCAGCAGTGACGAAGGGAGCACTGAAGCTTTCTTT.

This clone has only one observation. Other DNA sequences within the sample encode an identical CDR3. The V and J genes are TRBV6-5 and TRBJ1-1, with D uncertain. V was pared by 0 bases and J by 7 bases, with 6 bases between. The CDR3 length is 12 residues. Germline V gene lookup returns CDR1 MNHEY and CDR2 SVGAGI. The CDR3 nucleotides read TGTGCCAGCAGTTACTCTACGGGTGAAGCTTTCTTT. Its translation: CASSYSTGEAFF.

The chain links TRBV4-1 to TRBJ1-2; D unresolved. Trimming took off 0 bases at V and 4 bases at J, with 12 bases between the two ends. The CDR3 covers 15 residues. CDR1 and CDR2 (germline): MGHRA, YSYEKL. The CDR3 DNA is TGCGCCAGCAGCCAAGAGACCTCCCTAGGCTATGGCTACACCTTC. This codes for CASSQETSLGYGYTF.

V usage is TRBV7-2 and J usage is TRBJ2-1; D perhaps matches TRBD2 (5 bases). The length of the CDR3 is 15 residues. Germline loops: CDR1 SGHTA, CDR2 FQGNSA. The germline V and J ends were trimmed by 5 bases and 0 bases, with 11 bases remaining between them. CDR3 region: CASSEDFSSYNEQFF. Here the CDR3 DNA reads TGTGCCAGCAGCGAGGACTTCTCCTCCTACAATGAGCAGTTCTTC.

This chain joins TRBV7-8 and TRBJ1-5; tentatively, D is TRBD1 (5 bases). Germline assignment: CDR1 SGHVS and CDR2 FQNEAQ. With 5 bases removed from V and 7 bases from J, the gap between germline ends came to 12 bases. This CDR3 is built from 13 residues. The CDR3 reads CASSPRQGQPQHF. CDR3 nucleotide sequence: TGTGCCAGCAGCCCGAGGCAGGGCCAGCCCCAGCATTTT.

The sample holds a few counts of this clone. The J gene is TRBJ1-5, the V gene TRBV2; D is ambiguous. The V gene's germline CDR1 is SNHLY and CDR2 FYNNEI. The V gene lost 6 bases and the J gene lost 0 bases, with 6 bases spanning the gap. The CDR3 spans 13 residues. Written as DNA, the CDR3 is TGTGCCAGCAGCCCCAATAGCAATCAGCCCCAGCATTTT. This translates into CASSPNSNQPQHF.

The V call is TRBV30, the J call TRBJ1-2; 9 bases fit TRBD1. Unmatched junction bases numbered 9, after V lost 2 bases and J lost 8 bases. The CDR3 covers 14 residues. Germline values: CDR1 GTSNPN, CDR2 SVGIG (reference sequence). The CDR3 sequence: CAWSYTGQGGGYTF. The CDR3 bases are TGTGCCTGGAGTTACACGGGACAGGGAGGCGGCTACACCTTC.

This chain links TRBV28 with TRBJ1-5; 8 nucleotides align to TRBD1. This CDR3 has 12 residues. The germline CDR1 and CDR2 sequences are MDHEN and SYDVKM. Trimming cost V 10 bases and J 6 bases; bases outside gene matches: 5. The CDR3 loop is CATRQGSQPQHF. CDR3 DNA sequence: TGTGCCACCCGACAGGGGTCTCAGCCCCAGCATTTT.

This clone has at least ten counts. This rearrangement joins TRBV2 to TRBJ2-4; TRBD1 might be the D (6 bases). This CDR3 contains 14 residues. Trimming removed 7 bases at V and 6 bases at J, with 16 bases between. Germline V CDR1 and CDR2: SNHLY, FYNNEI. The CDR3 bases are TGTGCCAGCACGGAGCAGGGGCCCTCAAACATTCAGTACTTC. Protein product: CASTEQGPSNIQYF.

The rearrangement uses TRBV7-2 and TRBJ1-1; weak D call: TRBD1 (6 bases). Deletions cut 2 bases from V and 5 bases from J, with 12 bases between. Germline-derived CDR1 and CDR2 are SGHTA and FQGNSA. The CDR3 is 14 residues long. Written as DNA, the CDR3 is TGTGCCAGCAGCTTAAACCACAGGGTTACTGAAGCTTTCTTT. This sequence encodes CASSLNHRVTEAFF.

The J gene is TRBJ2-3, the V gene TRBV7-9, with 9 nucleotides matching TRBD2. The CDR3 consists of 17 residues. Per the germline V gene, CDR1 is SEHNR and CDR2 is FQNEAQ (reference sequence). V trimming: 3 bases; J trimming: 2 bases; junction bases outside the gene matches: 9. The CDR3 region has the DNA TGTGCCAGCAGCTTTATCGCGACTAGCGGATACACAGATACGCAGTATTTT. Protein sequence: CASSFIATSGYTDTQYF.

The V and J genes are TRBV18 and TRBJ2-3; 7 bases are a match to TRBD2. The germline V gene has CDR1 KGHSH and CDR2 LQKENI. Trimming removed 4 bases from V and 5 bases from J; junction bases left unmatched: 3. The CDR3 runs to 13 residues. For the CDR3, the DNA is TGTGCCAGCTCACTACCTAGCGGAGATACGCAGTATTTT. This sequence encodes CASSLPSGDTQYF.

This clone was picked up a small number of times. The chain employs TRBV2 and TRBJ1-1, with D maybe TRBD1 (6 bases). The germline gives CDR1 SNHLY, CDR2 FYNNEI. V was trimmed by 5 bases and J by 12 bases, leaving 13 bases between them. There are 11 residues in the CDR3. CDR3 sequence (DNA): TGTGCCAGCAGTCCGGAAAGGGGGTCTTTCTTT. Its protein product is CASSPERGSFF.

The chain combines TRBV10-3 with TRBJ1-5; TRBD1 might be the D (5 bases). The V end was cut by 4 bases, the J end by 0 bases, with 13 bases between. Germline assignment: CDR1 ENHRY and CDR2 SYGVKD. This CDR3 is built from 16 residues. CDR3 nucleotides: TGTGCCATCAGTGTAGGCGGGGGAGATAGCAATCAGCCCCAGCATTTT. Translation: CAISVGGGDSNQPQHF.

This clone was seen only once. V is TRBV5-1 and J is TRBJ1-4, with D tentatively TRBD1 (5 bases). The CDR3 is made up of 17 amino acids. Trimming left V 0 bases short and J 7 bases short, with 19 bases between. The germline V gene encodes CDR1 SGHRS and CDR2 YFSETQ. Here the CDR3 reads CASSLVPLGGEGEKLFF. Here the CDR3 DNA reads TGCGCCAGCAGCTTGGTTCCGCTCGGGGGTGAAGGTGAAAAACTGTTTTTT.

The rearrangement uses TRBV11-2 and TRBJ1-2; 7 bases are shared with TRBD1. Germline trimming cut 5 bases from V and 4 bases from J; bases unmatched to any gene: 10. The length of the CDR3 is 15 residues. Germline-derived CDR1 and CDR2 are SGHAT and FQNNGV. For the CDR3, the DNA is TGTGCCAGCAGCATAACAGGGGATGCTGGCTATGGCTACACCTTC. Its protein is CASSITGDAGYGYTF.